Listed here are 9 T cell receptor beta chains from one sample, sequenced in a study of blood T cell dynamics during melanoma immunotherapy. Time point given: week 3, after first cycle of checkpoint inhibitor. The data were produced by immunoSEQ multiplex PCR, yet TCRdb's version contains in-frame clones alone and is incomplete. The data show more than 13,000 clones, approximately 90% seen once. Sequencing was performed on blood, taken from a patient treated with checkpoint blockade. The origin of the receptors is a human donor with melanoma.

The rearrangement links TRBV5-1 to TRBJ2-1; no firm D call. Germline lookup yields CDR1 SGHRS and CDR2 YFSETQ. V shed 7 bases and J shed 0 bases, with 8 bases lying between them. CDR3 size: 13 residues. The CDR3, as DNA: TGCGCCAGCGGATTGGGCTCCTACAATGAGCAGTTCTTC. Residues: CASGLGSYNEQFF.

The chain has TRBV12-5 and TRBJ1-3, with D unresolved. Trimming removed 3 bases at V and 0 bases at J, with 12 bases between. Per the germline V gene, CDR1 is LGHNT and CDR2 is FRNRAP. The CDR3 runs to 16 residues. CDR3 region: CASGFGRPNSGNTIYF. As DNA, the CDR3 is TGTGCTAGTGGTTTCGGGCGGCCGAACTCTGGAAACACCATATATTTT.

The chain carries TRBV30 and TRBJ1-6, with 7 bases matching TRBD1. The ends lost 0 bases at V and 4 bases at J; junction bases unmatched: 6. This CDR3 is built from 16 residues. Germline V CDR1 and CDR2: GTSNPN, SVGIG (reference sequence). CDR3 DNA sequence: TGTGCCTGGAGTGTTGACAGGGCGCTTTATAATTCACCCCTCCACTTT. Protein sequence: CAWSVDRALYNSPLHF.

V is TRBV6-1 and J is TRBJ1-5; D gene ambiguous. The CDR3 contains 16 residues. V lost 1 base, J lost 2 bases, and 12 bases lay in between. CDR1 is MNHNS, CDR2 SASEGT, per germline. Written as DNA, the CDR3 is TGTGCCAGCAGTGAAGTCTCGGGTATCGGCAATCAGCCCCAGCATTTT. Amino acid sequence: CASSEVSGIGNQPQHF.

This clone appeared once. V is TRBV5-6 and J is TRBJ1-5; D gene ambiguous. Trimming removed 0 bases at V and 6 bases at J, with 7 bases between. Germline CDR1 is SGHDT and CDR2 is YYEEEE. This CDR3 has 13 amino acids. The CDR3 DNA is TGTGCCAGCAGCTTGGTTGGGTCTCAGCCCCAGCATTTT. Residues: CASSLVGSQPQHF.

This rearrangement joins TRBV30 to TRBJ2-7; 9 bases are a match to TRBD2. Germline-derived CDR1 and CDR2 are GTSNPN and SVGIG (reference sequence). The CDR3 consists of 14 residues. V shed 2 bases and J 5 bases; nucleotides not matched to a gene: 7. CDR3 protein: CAWSLGGGADEQYF. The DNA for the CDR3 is TGTGCCTGGAGTCTTGGCGGGGGGGCTGACGAGCAGTACTTC.

In DNA, the CDR3 is TGTGCCAGCAGTTTATCCAACCGGCCCCAGCATTTT. Its translation: CASSLSNRPQHF. The gene calls are TRBV28 and TRBJ1-5, with unresolved D. The V gene's germline CDR1 is MDHEN and CDR2 SYDVKM. Trimming removed 1 base at V and 9 bases at J, with 7 bases between. The CDR3 spans 12 residues.

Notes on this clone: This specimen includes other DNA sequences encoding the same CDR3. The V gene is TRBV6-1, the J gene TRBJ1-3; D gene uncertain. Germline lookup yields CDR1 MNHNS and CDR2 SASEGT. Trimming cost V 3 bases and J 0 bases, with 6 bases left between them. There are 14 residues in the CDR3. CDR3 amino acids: CASSDGISGNTIYF. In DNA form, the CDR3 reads TGTGCCAGCAGTGACGGAATCTCTGGAAACACCATATATTTT.

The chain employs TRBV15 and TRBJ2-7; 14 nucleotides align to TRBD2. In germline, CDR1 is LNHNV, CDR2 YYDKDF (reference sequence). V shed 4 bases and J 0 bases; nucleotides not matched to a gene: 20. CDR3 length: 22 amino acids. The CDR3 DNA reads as TGTGCCACCAGCAACCCCGGACTAGCGGGAGGTCCCACCATACCTAGCTCCTACGAGCAGTACTTC. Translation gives CATSNPGLAGGPTIPSSYEQYF.